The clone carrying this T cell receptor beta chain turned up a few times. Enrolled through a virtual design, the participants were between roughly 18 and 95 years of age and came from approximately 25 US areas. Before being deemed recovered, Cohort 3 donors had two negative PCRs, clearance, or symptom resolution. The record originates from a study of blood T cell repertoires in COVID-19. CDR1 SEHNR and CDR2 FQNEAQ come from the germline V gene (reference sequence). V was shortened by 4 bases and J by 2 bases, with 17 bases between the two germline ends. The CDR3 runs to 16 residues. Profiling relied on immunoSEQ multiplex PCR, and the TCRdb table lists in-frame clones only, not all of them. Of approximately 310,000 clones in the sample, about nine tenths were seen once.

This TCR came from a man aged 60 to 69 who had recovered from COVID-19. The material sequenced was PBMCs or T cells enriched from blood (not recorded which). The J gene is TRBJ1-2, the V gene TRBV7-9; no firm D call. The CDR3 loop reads CASSSTDGSENYGYTF. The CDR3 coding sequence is TGTGCCAGCAGCTCGACGGATGGGAGTGAGAACTATGGCTACACCTTC.